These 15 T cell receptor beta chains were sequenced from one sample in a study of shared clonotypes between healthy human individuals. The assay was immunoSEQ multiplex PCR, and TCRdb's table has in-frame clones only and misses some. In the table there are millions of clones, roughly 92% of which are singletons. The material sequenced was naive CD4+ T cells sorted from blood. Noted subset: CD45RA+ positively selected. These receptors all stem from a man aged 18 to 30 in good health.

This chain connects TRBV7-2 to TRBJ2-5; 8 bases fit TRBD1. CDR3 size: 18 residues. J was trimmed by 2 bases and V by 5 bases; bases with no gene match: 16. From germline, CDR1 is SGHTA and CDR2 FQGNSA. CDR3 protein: CASSLTPAGTGTQETQYF. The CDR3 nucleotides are TGTGCCAGCAGCCTAACTCCAGCCGGGACAGGCACTCAAGAGACCCAGTACTTC.

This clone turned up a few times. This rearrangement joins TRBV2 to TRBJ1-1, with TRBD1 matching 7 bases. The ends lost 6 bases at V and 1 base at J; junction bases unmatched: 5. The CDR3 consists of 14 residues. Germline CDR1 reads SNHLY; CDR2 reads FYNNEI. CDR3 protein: CASRHRDRNTEAFF. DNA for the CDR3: TGTGCCAGCAGACACCGGGACAGGAACACTGAAGCTTTCTTT.

The CDR3 DNA reads as TGCAGCGGCCGACTCCGGGACAGAGCCACTGAAGCTTTCTTT. Translation: CSGRLRDRATEAFF. V usage is TRBV29-1 and J usage is TRBJ1-1; 7 bases map to TRBD1. V gave up 7 bases and J gave up 4 bases; unmatched junction bases: 12. The CDR3 extends over 14 amino acids. Germline values: CDR1 SQVTM, CDR2 ANQGSEA.

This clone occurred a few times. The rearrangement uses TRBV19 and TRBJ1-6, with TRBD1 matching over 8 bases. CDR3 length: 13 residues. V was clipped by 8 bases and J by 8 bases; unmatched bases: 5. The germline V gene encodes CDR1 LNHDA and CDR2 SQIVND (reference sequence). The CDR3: CASATGGHSPLHF. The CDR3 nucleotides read TGTGCCAGTGCTACAGGGGGTCATTCACCCCTCCACTTT.

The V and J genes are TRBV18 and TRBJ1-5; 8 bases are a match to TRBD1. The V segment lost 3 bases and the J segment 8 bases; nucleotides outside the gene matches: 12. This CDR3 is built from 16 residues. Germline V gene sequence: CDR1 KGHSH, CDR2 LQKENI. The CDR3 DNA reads TGTGCCAGCTCACCCGCCCCGACAGGGGCTACGGAGCCCCAGCATTTT. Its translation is CASSPAPTGATEPQHF.

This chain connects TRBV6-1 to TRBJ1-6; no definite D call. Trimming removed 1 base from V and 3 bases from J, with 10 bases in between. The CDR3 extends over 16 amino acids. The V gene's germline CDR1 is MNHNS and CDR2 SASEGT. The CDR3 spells CASSEEAAVYNSPLHF. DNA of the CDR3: TGTGCCAGCAGTGAAGAGGCGGCAGTCTATAATTCACCCCTCCACTTT.

CDR3 in DNA: TGTGCCTGGAATCGGGCGGGGGTACGGGATACGCAGTATTTT. Residues: CAWNRAGVRDTQYF. The chain uses TRBV30 and TRBJ2-3, with 7 bases aligning to TRBD2. In germline, CDR1 is GTSNPN, CDR2 SVGIG (reference sequence). V lost 4 bases and J lost 6; bases outside the gene matches: 10. There are 14 residues in the CDR3.

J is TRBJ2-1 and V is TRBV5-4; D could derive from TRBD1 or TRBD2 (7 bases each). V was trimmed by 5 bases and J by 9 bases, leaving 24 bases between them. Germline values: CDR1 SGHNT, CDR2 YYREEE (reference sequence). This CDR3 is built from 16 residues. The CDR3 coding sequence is TGTGCCAGCAGTCCTCAGGGGGGGAGCCCACGAGGTGAGCAGTTCTTC. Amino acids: CASSPQGGSPRGEQFF.

The CDR3 loop is CASRGDQSSYNSPLHF. CDR3 nucleotides: TGTGCCAGCAGGGGGGACCAATCCTCCTATAATTCACCCCTCCACTTT. V is TRBV2 and J is TRBJ1-6, with D possibly being TRBD1 (5 bases). Germline assignment: CDR1 SNHLY and CDR2 FYNNEI. V was cut by 6 bases and J by 0 bases, with 12 bases left in between. The CDR3 runs to 16 residues.

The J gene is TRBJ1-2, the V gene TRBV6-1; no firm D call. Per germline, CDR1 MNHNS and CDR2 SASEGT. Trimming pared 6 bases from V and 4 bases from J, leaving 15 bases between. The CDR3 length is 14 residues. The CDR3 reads CASSQEKGPYGYTF. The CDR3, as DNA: TGTGCCAGCAGCCAAGAGAAAGGCCCCTATGGCTACACCTTC.

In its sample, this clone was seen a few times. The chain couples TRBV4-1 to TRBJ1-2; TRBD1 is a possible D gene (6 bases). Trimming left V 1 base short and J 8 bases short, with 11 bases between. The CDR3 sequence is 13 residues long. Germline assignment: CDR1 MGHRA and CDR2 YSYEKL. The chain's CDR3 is CASSQGGLRGYTF. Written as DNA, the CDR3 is TGCGCCAGCAGCCAAGGGGGGCTGAGGGGCTACACCTTC.

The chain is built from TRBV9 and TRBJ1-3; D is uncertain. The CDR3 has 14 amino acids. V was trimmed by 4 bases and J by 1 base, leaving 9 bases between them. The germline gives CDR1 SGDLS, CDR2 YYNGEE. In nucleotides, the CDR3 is TGTGCCAGCAGCACAGACCAATCTGGAAACACCATATATTTT. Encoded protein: CASSTDQSGNTIYF.

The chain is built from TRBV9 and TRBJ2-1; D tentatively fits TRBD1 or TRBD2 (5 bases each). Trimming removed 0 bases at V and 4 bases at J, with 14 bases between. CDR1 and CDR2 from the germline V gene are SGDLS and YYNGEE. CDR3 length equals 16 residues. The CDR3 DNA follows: TGTGCCAGCAGCGTAGACGGGACCGTGCTGTACAATGAGCAGTTCTTC. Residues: CASSVDGTVLYNEQFF.

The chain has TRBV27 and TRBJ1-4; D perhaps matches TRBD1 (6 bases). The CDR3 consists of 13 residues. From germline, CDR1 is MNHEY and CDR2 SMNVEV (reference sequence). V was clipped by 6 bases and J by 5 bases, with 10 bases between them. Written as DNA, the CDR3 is TGTGCCAGCAGGGGGACAATCAATGAAAAACTGTTTTTT. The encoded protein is CASRGTINEKLFF.

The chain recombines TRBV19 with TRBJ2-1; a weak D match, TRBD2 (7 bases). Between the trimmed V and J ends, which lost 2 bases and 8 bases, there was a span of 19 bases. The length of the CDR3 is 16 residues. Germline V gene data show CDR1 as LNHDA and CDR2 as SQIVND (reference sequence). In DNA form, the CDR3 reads TGTGCCAGTAGTATATGGGGGGCGGGAGTCTTCTATGAGCAGTTCTTC. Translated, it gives CASSIWGAGVFYEQFF.